What follows are 22 T cell receptor beta chains derived from one specimen sequenced in a study of T cell responses to AZD1222 COVID-19 vaccine. Libraries were prepared by immunoSEQ multiplex PCR; TCRdb keeps only in-frame clonotypes and omits some of them. The repertoire holds approximately 90,000 clones, with 85% to 90% as singletons. The source material was peripheral blood, sampled on day 0 of AZD1222 vaccination. Source of these receptors: an adult in good health.

The gene calls are TRBV28 and TRBJ1-1; 8 bases are a match to TRBD1. The CDR3 consists of 16 residues. Germline V gene lookup returns CDR1 MDHEN and CDR2 SYDVKM. Trimming took 3 bases from V and 4 from J; bases not matched to a gene: 10. The CDR3 loop reads CASSFGTGGGSTEAFF. The CDR3 DNA is TGTGCCAGCAGTTTTGGGACAGGCGGCGGGAGCACTGAAGCTTTCTTT.

The rearrangement joins TRBV19 to TRBJ1-3; D is unclear. The length of the CDR3 is 13 residues. Trimming cost V 3 bases and J 2 bases, with 5 bases left between them. Germline assignment: CDR1 LNHDA and CDR2 SQIVND (reference sequence). CDR3 nucleotide sequence: TGTGCCAGTAGTATTCAAACTGGAAACACCATATATTTT. This sequence encodes CASSIQTGNTIYF. The whole variable domain, filled in from reference TRBV19 and TRBJ1-3, reads DGGITQSPKYLFRKEGQNVTLSCEQNLNHDAMYWYRQDPGQGLRLIYYSQIVNDFQKGDIAEGYSVSREKKESFPLTVTSAQKNPTAFYLCASSIQTGNTIYFGEGSWLTVV.

The chain couples TRBV5-4 to TRBJ2-2; D might be TRBD2 (6 bases). This CDR3 is 14 amino acids long. The V end lost 0 bases, the J end lost 7 bases, and 10 bases lay between the germline ends. Germline CDR1 and CDR2: SGHNT and YYREEE (reference sequence). CDR3: CASSLGLENGELFF. The CDR3 bases are TGTGCCAGCAGCTTGGGACTAGAAAACGGGGAGCTGTTTTTT.

The chain links TRBV13 to TRBJ1-2, with no clear D. The germline V gene encodes CDR1 PRHDT and CDR2 FYEKMQ (reference sequence). Trimming stripped 4 bases from V and 4 bases from J, with 13 bases between. The CDR3 runs to 14 residues. CDR3 sequence: CASSSTPGFYGYTF. The CDR3 region has the DNA TGTGCCAGCAGCTCCACCCCGGGATTCTATGGCTACACCTTC.

The chain links TRBV5-6 to TRBJ1-2; D call uncertain. This CDR3 region has 14 residues. CDR1 and CDR2 from the germline V gene are SGHDT and YYEEEE. V was cut by 2 bases and J by 5 bases, with 13 bases left in between. In DNA, the CDR3 is TGTGCCAGCAGCTTTAGGGCAGGAGGGTATGGCTACACCTTC. This translates into CASSFRAGGYGYTF.

The chain combines TRBV20-1 with TRBJ2-5, with D maybe TRBD1 (6 bases). This CDR3 contains 15 residues. Trimming stripped 3 bases from V and 5 bases from J, with 19 bases between. Germline values: CDR1 DFQATT, CDR2 SNEGSKA (reference sequence). CDR3 nucleotides: TGCAGTGCTAGTATAACAGGGTCGTTAGGGGAGACCCAGTACTTC. Encoded protein: CSASITGSLGETQYF.

The chain employs TRBV20-1 and TRBJ1-2; the D is unclear. There are 10 residues in the CDR3. Germline CDR1 is DFQATT and CDR2 is SNEGSKA (reference sequence). V was trimmed by 4 bases and J by 12 bases, leaving 12 bases between them. DNA of the CDR3: TGCAGTGCTAATGTCCCCGTCAACACCTTC. This gives the protein CSANVPVNTF.

This clone was seen more than once but under ten times. The V call is TRBV3-1 (or the pseudogene TRBV3-2), the J call TRBJ2-7; 7 nucleotides match TRBD1. There are 14 residues in the CDR3. In germline, CDR1 is LGHDT, CDR2 YNNKEL (reference sequence). Losses at the gene ends were 1 base for V and 5 bases for J; bases not matched to a gene: 5. The CDR3 DNA sequence: TGTGCCAGCAGCCAAGCCGGGACAGCGGACGAGCAGTACTTC. Its protein product is CASSQAGTADEQYF.

The rearrangement uses TRBV19 and TRBJ1-4; TRBD1 agrees at 10 bases. The J segment lost 0 bases and the V segment lost 4 bases, leaving 2 bases of the junction unmatched. The CDR3 contains 16 residues. The germline gives CDR1 LNHDA, CDR2 SQIVND (reference sequence). The CDR3 bases are TGTGCCAGTAGTAAAGGACAGGGGGCAACTAATGAAAAACTGTTTTTT. Amino acids: CASSKGQGATNEKLFF.

The genes are TRBV29-1 and TRBJ1-5, with TRBD1 matching 8 bases. J lost 5 bases, V lost 6 bases, and 6 bases had no gene match. This CDR3 comprises 13 residues. CDR1 is SQVTM, CDR2 ANQGSEA, per germline. Here the CDR3 reads CSVAGGADQPQHF. As DNA, the CDR3 is TGCAGCGTCGCAGGGGGCGCGGATCAGCCCCAGCATTTT.

The chain links TRBV10-3 to TRBJ1-5; 9 nucleotides align to TRBD1. Germline V lookup: CDR1 ENHRY, CDR2 SYGVKD. This CDR3 contains 15 residues. Germline trimming cut 6 bases from V and 0 bases from J; bases unmatched to any gene: 3. The CDR3 loop is CAIRGQGNSNQPQHF. The CDR3 region has the DNA TGTGCCATCAGGGGACAGGGAAATAGCAATCAGCCCCAGCATTTT.

The chain links TRBV7-2 to TRBJ1-3; D is uncertain. Trimming stripped 4 bases from V and 4 bases from J, with 11 bases between. The CDR3 spans 14 residues. Looked up from germline, CDR1 is SGHTA and CDR2 is FQGNSA. CDR3 nucleotides: TGTGCCAGCAGCTCCCTTGGGCCCGGAAACACCATATATTTT. This translates into CASSSLGPGNTIYF.

J is TRBJ1-1 and V is TRBV5-6; D not resolved. Germline V lookup: CDR1 SGHDT, CDR2 YYEEEE. V lost 3 bases and J 3 bases, leaving 15 bases between the germline ends. CDR3 length: 15 residues. The CDR3 DNA sequence: TGTGCCAGCAGCTACATCTCGAGTGGGGACACTGAAGCTTTCTTT. Translation: CASSYISSGDTEAFF.

The J gene is TRBJ1-6, the V gene TRBV28; the D is unclear. The CDR3 length is 14 residues. With 6 bases removed from V and 9 bases from J, the gap between germline ends came to 15 bases. From germline, CDR1 is MDHEN and CDR2 SYDVKM. For the CDR3, the DNA is TGTGCCAGCAGACCCTTTTTCGGGGTTTCACCCCTCCACTTT. The encoded protein is CASRPFFGVSPLHF.

The CDR3 nucleotides are TGTGCCAGCTTGGGATCAGCGGGGGGCTACACCTTC. Encoded protein: CASLGSAGGYTF. The genes are TRBV6-5 and TRBJ1-2; D ambiguous. The V gene lost 8 bases and the J gene lost 8 bases, with 15 bases spanning the gap. The CDR3 totals 12 residues. Per germline, CDR1 MNHEY and CDR2 SVGAGI.

The rearrangement links TRBV10-3 to TRBJ2-1; 7 nucleotides match TRBD2. The CDR3 sequence is 15 residues long. Per the germline V gene, CDR1 is ENHRY and CDR2 is SYGVKD. With V trimmed by 5 bases and J by 6 bases, 10 bases remained unmatched. The CDR3 loop reads CAISSGLEAPNEQFF. The CDR3 nucleotides are TGTGCCATCAGTTCTGGACTAGAGGCCCCCAATGAGCAGTTCTTC.

This sequence joins TRBV3-1 (or the pseudogene TRBV3-2) and TRBJ2-7; D may be TRBD1 (5 bases). Germline CDR1 LGHDT, CDR2 YNNKEL (reference sequence). CDR3 length: 16 residues. V lost 1 base to trimming and J lost 0 bases, with 13 bases between them. In DNA form, the CDR3 reads TGTGCCAGCAGCCAAGGTGACAGAAAAGTCTCCTACGAGCAGTACTTC. This gives the protein CASSQGDRKVSYEQYF.

The DNA for the CDR3 is TGTGCCAGCAGCCAAGCCCCGACAGGGGGGCAGCCCCAGCATTTT. Amino acids: CASSQAPTGGQPQHF. The chain recombines TRBV3-1 (or the pseudogene TRBV3-2) with TRBJ1-5, with 9 bases that match TRBD1. The J segment lost 7 bases and the V segment lost 1 base, leaving 5 bases of the junction unmatched. The length of the CDR3 is 15 residues. CDR1 and CDR2 from the germline V gene are LGHDT and YNNKEL (reference sequence).

The chain carries TRBV6-5 and TRBJ1-1; 9 positions agree with TRBD1. V gave up 8 bases and J gave up 0 bases; unmatched junction bases: 4. The CDR3 loop spans 14 amino acids. Germline lookup yields CDR1 MNHEY and CDR2 SVGAGI. CDR3 DNA: TGTGCCAGCGCGGACAGGGGCCTGAACACTGAAGCTTTCTTT. Translating it yields CASADRGLNTEAFF.

Sample share makes this clone medium-sized. The gene calls are TRBV6-4 and TRBJ2-3, with D possibly matching TRBD2 (7 bases). Between the trimmed V and J ends, which lost 3 bases and 1 base, there was a span of 11 bases. The CDR3 loop spans 15 amino acids. CDR1 is MRHNA, CDR2 SNTAGT, per germline. The CDR3: CASSEGGGGTDTQYF. As DNA, the CDR3 is TGTGCCAGCAGTGAAGGGGGGGGAGGCACAGATACGCAGTATTTT.

This clone was detected only once. This rearrangement joins TRBV7-2 to TRBJ1-5, with D hard to call. Per germline, CDR1 SGHTA and CDR2 FQGNSA. The ends were cut back, 0 bases at V and 4 bases at J, with 10 bases in the middle. The length of the CDR3 is 15 residues. The DNA for the CDR3 is TGTGCCAGCAGCTTAGCACGGACGGAGAATCAGCCCCAGCATTTT. Translation: CASSLARTENQPQHF. The entire variable domain, with the rest obtained from reference TRBV7-2 and TRBJ1-5, is as follows: GAGVSQSPSNKVTEKGKDVELRCDPISGHTALYWYRQSLGQGLEFLIYFQGNSAPDKSGLPSDRFSAERTGGSVSTLTIQRTQQEDSAVYLCASSLARTENQPQHFGDGTRLSIL.

This chain uses TRBV6-5 with TRBJ1-4, with 10 nucleotides matching TRBD1. The germline V gene has CDR1 MNHEY and CDR2 SVGAGI. With V trimmed by 6 bases and J by 8 bases, 9 bases remained unmatched. CDR3 length equals 15 residues. CDR3 in DNA: TGTGCCAGCAGCGTAAGGGGGACAGGGGAGGAAAAACTGTTTTTT. As protein: CASSVRGTGEEKLFF.